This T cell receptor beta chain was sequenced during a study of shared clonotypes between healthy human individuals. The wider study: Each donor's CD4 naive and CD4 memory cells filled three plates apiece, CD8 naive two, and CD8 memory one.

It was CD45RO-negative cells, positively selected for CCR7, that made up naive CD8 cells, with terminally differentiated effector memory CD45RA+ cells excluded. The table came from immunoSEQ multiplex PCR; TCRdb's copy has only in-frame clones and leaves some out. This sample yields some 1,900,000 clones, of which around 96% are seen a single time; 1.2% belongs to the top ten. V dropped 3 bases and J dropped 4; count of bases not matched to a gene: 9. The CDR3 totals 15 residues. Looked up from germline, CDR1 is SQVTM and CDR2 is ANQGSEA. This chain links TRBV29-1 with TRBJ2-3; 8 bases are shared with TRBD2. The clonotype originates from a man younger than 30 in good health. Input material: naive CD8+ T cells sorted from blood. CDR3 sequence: CSVEWTSLNSDTQYF. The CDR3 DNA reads TGCAGCGTTGAGTGGACTAGCCTTAATTCAGATACGCAGTATTTT.